The rows below give T cell receptor beta chains drawn from one sample of a study of T cells in Graves' hyperthyroidism and ophthalmopathy. Via MiXCR, TCRdb re-called the multiplex PCR reads, giving one row per CDR3 protein. The data contain about 370,000 distinct CDR3 sequences, around 15% of them singletons. The sample taken for sequencing was blood. These receptors were taken from a woman aged 55 to 70 with Graves' ophthalmopathy. CDR3s include the opening cysteine and the closing phenylalanine or tryptophan. Fields, in order: D gene, clone size, V gene, J gene, CDR3 protein, CDR3 DNA. The D gene is left open where the match is weak. Size values are once, few and many counts, or a class for expanded clones, and some rows have none.

>-|-|TRBV6-5|TRBJ2-2
CASSYLRTTGELLF
TGTGCCAGCAGTTACCTAAGGACCACCGGGGAGCTGCTTTTT
>-|-|TRBV4-1|TRBJ1-6
CASSQRGGGYNSPLHF
TGCGCCAGCAGCCAAAGGGGGGGGGGTTATAATTCACCCCTCCACTTT
>TRBD2|-|TRBV6-1|TRBJ2-3
CASKRTSGYTDTQYF
TGTGCCAGCAAACGGACTAGCGGATACACAGATACGCAGTATTTT
>-|-|TRBV7-6|TRBJ2-7
CASSLEDLVQYF
TGTGCCAGCAGCTTAGAGGACTTGGTGCAGTACTTC
>-|many|TRBV11-2|TRBJ2-7
CASSALTGLHWEQYF
TGTGCCAGCAGCGCCCTAACGGGACTCCACTGGGAGCAGTACTTC
>-|many|TRBV3-1|TRBJ1-4
CASSHPGDEKLFF
TGTGCCAGCAGCCACCCCGGGGATGAAAAACTGTTTTTT
>-|-|TRBV7-8|TRBJ2-3
CAGSLQQGKDTQYF
TGTGCCGGCAGCTTACAACAGGGTAAAGATACGCAGTATTTT
>-|many|TRBV30|TRBJ1-2
CAWSRGRLLGYTF
TGTGCCTGGAGTAGAGGCCGCCTTTTGGGCTACACCTTC
>-|many|TRBV30|TRBJ1-5
CAWSGAQNQPQHF
TGTGCCTGGAGTGGAGCACAGAATCAGCCCCAGCATTTT
>-|-|TRBV20-1|TRBJ2-5
CSPTKGQETQYF
TGCAGTCCCACCAAAGGTCAAGAGACCCAGTACTTC
>-|many|TRBV12-3/TRBV12-4|TRBJ2-5
CASSFLLRAGVQETQYF
TGTGCCAGCAGTTTCCTGTTGAGGGCAGGGGTTCAAGAGACCCAGTACTTC
>-|few|TRBV12-3/TRBV12-4|TRBJ2-1
CASSWPGEQFF
TGTGCCAGCAGTTGGCCCGGCGAGCAGTTCTTC
>TRBD1|-|TRBV30|TRBJ2-7
CASSRDSSYERYF
TGTGCCTCTTCAAGGGACAGCTCCTACGAGCGGTACTTC
>TRBD2|many|TRBV5-1|TRBJ2-1
CASRPGLAGENEQFF
TGCGCCAGCAGGCCGGGACTAGCGGGAGAAAATGAGCAGTTCTTC
>TRBD2|few|TRBV29-1|TRBJ2-1
CSVVGLAENNEQFF
TGCAGCGTGGTCGGACTAGCGGAGAACAATGAGCAGTTCTTC
>-|many|TRBV20-1|TRBJ2-1
CSARPDWYNEQFF
TGCAGTGCTAGGCCAGACTGGTACAATGAGCAGTTCTTC
>TRBD2|-|TRBV28|TRBJ2-1
CASSSSRLAGVLF
TGTGCCAGCAGTTCCTCCCGGCTAGCGGGAGTACTCTTC
>-|many|TRBV3-1|TRBJ2-7
CASSRRVQGYDEQYF
TGTGCCAGCAGCCGTAGGGTACAGGGTTATGACGAGCAGTACTTC
>-|-|TRBV27|TRBJ1-5
CASSSTVNQPQHF
TGTGCCAGCAGTTCGACAGTTAATCAGCCCCAGCATTTT
>TRBD2|-|TRBV7-3|TRBJ2-1
CASSAGLAGDGNEQFF
TGTGCCAGCAGCGCAGGACTAGCGGGAGATGGCAATGAGCAGTTCTTC
>TRBD1|few|TRBV24-1|TRBJ2-1
CATSDRQGSSYNEQFF
TGTGCCACCAGTGACCGACAGGGGAGCTCCTACAATGAGCAGTTCTTC
>-|-|TRBV9|TRBJ2-1
CASSVEGSDEQFF
TGTGCCAGCAGCGTAGAGGGCTCTGATGAGCAGTTCTTC
>-|-|TRBV20-1|TRBJ2-5
CSARAPGPGETQYF
TGCAGTGCTAGAGCCCCGGGGCCCGGGGAGACCCAGTACTTC
>TRBD1|many|TRBV7-9|TRBJ2-3
CASSGPGGDADTQYF
TGTGCCAGCAGTGGGCCAGGGGGTGACGCAGATACGCAGTATTTT
>TRBD1|-|TRBV15|TRBJ1-1
CATSTGQLFMNTEAFF
TGTGCCACCAGCACGGGACAGCTTTTTATGAACACTGAAGCTTTCTTT
>-|-|TRBV9|TRBJ2-2
CASSVAGLTNTGELFF
TGTGCCAGCAGCGTAGCGGGGCTAACGAACACCGGGGAGCTGTTTTTT
>-|-|TRBV5-4|TRBJ2-2
CASHTNTGELFF
TGTGCCAGCCATACGAACACCGGGGAGCTGTTTTTT